The sequence of this T cell receptor beta chain was determined in a study of blood T cell repertoires in COVID-19. Study-wide background: Collection of acute and convalescent COVID-19 samples took place in the United States, Italy and Spain. PBMCs, B-cell-depleted T cells, or T cells provided the cDNA or gDNA that made up the material.

The CDR3 length is 14 residues. Losses at the gene ends were 4 bases for V and 2 bases for J; bases not matched to a gene: 2. CDR1 is LGHNA, CDR2 YNFKEQ, per germline. Authors' processing steps: Nucleated cell number was recorded as an estimate derived from reference gene primer amplification. TCRdb's copy holds only in-frame clones and misses some; the assay was immunoSEQ multiplex PCR. V and J calls and clone size are copied from that table; D and trimming were computed from the DNA. There are 90,000 to 150,000 clones in the sample; around three quarters occur only once, and approximately 4% lies in the top ten.

The gene calls are TRBV4-2 and TRBJ2-1, with 7 positions matching TRBD2. This receptor was obtained from a woman of 80 years or more with acute or convalescent COVID-19. Material for sequencing was peripheral blood. CDR3 sequence (DNA): TGTGCCAGCAGCCGTGGACTAGCCTACAATGAGCAGTTCTTC. As protein: CASSRGLAYNEQFF.